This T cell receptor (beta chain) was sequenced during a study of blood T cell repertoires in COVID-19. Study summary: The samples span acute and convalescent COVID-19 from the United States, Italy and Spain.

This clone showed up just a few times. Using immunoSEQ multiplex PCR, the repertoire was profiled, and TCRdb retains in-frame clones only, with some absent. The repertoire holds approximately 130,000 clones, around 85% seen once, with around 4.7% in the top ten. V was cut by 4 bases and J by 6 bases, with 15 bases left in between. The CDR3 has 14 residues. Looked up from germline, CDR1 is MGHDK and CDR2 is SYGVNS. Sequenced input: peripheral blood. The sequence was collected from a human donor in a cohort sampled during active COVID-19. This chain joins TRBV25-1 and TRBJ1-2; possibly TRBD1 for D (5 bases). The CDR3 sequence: CASSGPQAQHGYTF. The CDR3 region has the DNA TGTGCCAGCAGTGGACCACAGGCCCAACATGGCTACACCTTC.